This is a list of T cell receptor beta chains from one sample in a study of blood T cell repertoires in COVID-19. Only in-frame clones appear in the TCRdb table, and some are missing; sequencing was by immunoSEQ multiplex PCR. The table lists about 370,000 clones, around 90% of them singletons. Source material: peripheral blood. The receptors stem from a woman aged 25 to 39 with COVID-19, enrolled during active disease. CDR3s include the opening cysteine and the closing phenylalanine or tryptophan. A D gene is named only where the DNA matches it firmly. A clone size is listed for some rows: how often the clone was seen (once, few, many), or a class if it is expanded.

v_gene	j_gene	d_gene	abundance	CDR3aa	CDR3nt
TRBV5-1	TRBJ2-1	TRBD2	.	CASSRLTSGINEQFF	TGCGCCAGCAGCCGTCTAACTAGCGGTATCAATGAGCAGTTCTTC
TRBV7-2	TRBJ2-3	.	.	CASSLDGVSTDTQYF	TGTGCCAGCAGCTTAGATGGAGTCAGCACAGATACGCAGTATTTT
TRBV3-1/TRBV3-2	TRBJ2-1	TRBD1	.	CASSQLTGTGGLNEQFF	TGTGCCAGCAGCCAACTGACCGGGACAGGGGGTCTCAATGAGCAGTTCTTC
TRBV5-1	TRBJ2-5	.	.	CASSLFLGEETQYF	TGCGCCAGCAGCTTGTTTTTGGGAGAAGAGACCCAGTACTTC
TRBV6-6	TRBJ1-1	.	.	CASSARTENTEAFF	TGTGCCAGCAGTGCCCGGACAGAGAACACTGAAGCTTTCTTT
TRBV10-3	TRBJ2-1	TRBD2	.	CAISEIAGGKLF	TGTGCCATCAGTGAAATAGCGGGGGGTAAGCTCTTC
TRBV6-6	TRBJ1-5	TRBD1	.	CASSLEGALGNQPQHF	TGTGCCAGCTCTCTTGAGGGGGCGCTTGGCAATCAGCCCCAGCATTTT
TRBV6-6	TRBJ2-5	TRBD2	.	CASSFTSGTASETQYF	TGTGCCAGCAGTTTCACTAGCGGGACGGCCTCCGAGACCCAGTACTTC
TRBV10-3	TRBJ1-4	.	.	CAIRLDSDNEKLFF	TGTGCCATCCGATTAGACAGTGACAATGAAAAACTGTTTTTT
TRBV2	TRBJ1-5	TRBD1	few	CASSADRGQPQHF	TGTGCCAGCAGTGCCGACAGGGGTCAGCCCCAGCATTTT
TRBV6-2/TRBV6-3	TRBJ1-6	.	.	CASSSGTASSYNSPLHF	TGTGCCAGCAGCTCGGGGACTGCGAGCTCCTATAATTCACCCCTCCACTTT
TRBV19	TRBJ1-2	TRBD1	.	CASSHLPGQGPDGYTF	TGTGCCAGTAGTCACCTGCCGGGACAGGGTCCCGACGGCTACACCTTC
TRBV28	TRBJ1-6	.	.	CASSSTGGQTNSPLHF	TGTGCCAGCAGTTCGACCGGCGGACAGACTAATTCACCCCTCCACTTT
TRBV5-5	TRBJ2-5	.	.	CASSYPDIQETQYF	TGTGCCAGCAGCTACCCCGACATCCAAGAGACCCAGTACTTC
TRBV7-9	TRBJ1-3	.	.	CASSLGRGRSGNTIYF	TGTGCCAGCAGCTTAGGGAGAGGAAGATCGGGAAACACCATATATTTT
TRBV18	TRBJ1-1	TRBD1	.	CASSTNLDRGNTEAFF	TGTGCCAGCTCAACAAACCTTGACAGGGGGAACACTGAAGCTTTCTTT
TRBV2	TRBJ1-2	.	.	CASTQTVSGYTF	TGTGCCAGCACCCAGACAGTTTCTGGCTACACCTTC
TRBV4-3	TRBJ2-3	TRBD2	.	CASSQETSGGNTDTQYF	TGCGCCAGCAGCCAAGAGACTAGCGGGGGCAACACAGATACGCAGTATTTT
TRBV5-1	TRBJ2-5	.	.	CASSFQDAGEETQYF	TGCGCCAGCAGCTTTCAGGACGCAGGGGAGGAGACCCAGTACTTC
TRBV19	TRBJ2-1	TRBD2	.	CASSSQLAGTYNEQFF	TGTGCCAGTAGTTCCCAACTAGCGGGGACCTACAATGAGCAGTTCTTC
TRBV12-3/TRBV12-4	TRBJ1-2	.	.	CASSRETIYGYTF	TGTGCCAGCAGTCGGGAGACGATCTATGGCTACACCTTC
TRBV3-1/TRBV3-2	TRBJ2-3	TRBD1	.	CASSQDHGTGVSDTQYF	TGTGCCAGCAGCCAAGATCACGGGACAGGGGTGTCAGATACGCAGTATTTT
TRBV27	TRBJ2-4	TRBD1	.	CASPGTAQFLAKNIQYF	TGTGCCAGTCCCGGGACAGCTCAGTTCCTAGCCAAAAACATTCAGTACTTC
TRBV4-3	TRBJ2-5	.	.	CASSPSPRQEQETQYF	TGCGCCAGCAGCCCCTCCCCCCGACAGGAGCAAGAGACCCAGTACTTC
TRBV27	TRBJ2-3	.	.	CASSIQGSTDTQYF	TGTGCCAGCAGTATACAGGGAAGCACAGATACGCAGTATTTT
TRBV4-1	TRBJ2-2	TRBD2	once	CASSQGAGGKAGELFF	TGCGCCAGCAGCCAAGGAGCGGGGGGTAAAGCCGGGGAGCTGTTTTTT
TRBV3-1/TRBV3-2	TRBJ1-3	.	.	CASSLAGAAGNTIYF	TGTGCCAGCAGCCTTGCTGGGGCAGCAGGAAACACCATATATTTT
TRBV19	TRBJ2-5	TRBD1	once	CASSKRRDRGQVNQETQYF	TGTGCCAGTAGTAAAAGACGGGACAGGGGGCAGGTCAACCAAGAGACCCAGTACTTC
TRBV28	TRBJ1-1	.	.	CASVGQGNTEAFF	TGTGCCAGCGTCGGGCAGGGCAACACTGAAGCTTTCTTT
TRBV11-2	TRBJ1-2	.	.	CASSSGVYGYTF	TGTGCCAGCAGCTCGGGGGTATATGGCTACACCTTC
TRBV7-9	TRBJ2-2	.	.	CASRQGQLNLANTGELFF	TGTGCCAGCAGACAAGGACAACTGAACCTCGCGAACACCGGGGAGCTGTTTTTT
TRBV13	TRBJ2-3	TRBD2	.	CASSSPIAGEVPDTQYF	TGTGCCAGCAGCTCCCCCATAGCGGGAGAGGTCCCAGATACGCAGTATTTT
TRBV6-4	TRBJ2-2	TRBD2	.	CASSDSAGVGELFF	TGTGCCAGCAGTGACTCCGCGGGAGTCGGGGAGCTGTTTTTT
TRBV18	TRBJ2-1	TRBD1	.	CASSPGQGRNEQFF	TGTGCCAGCTCACCGGGACAGGGTCGCAATGAGCAGTTCTTC
TRBV6-2/TRBV6-3	TRBJ2-1	TRBD2	.	CASSFSGGPYNEQFF	TGTGCCAGCAGTTTCAGCGGGGGACCATACAATGAGCAGTTCTTC
TRBV7-2	TRBJ2-3	TRBD2	.	CASSLVSRGGGSTDTQYF	TGTGCCAGCAGCTTAGTGTCGCGGGGGGGCGGGAGTACAGATACGCAGTATTTT
TRBV25-1	TRBJ2-1	TRBD2	.	CASSEWRGDNEQFF	TGTGCCAGCAGTGAATGGCGGGGGGACAATGAGCAGTTCTTC
TRBV19	TRBJ1-2	.	.	CASSIAGSVYGYTF	TGTGCCAGTAGTATAGCAGGGTCAGTGTATGGCTACACCTTC
TRBV6-5	TRBJ2-1	TRBD1	.	CASMGQGAANEQFF	TGTGCCAGCATGGGTCAGGGGGCCGCCAATGAGCAGTTCTTC
TRBV19	TRBJ1-1	.	.	CASSMGRGSAEAFF	TGTGCCAGTAGTATGGGAAGGGGGAGCGCTGAAGCTTTCTTT
TRBV6-5	TRBJ1-1	TRBD1	.	CASSYTTGQGSEAFF	TGTGCCAGCAGTTACACTACGGGACAGGGCTCTGAAGCTTTCTTT
TRBV27	TRBJ2-1	.	.	CASSFSRGRNEQFF	TGTGCCAGCAGTTTCTCCAGGGGGAGGAATGAGCAGTTCTTC
TRBV30	TRBJ2-3	TRBD2	.	CAWSVQWGLTGGPNTQYF	TGTGCCTGGAGTGTACAATGGGGTCTGACGGGAGGGCCGAATACGCAGTATTTT
TRBV29-1	TRBJ2-5	TRBD1	.	CSVETGTVQETQYF	TGCAGCGTTGAGACAGGGACGGTCCAAGAGACCCAGTACTTC
TRBV5-1	TRBJ1-1	.	.	CASSLLPVNTEAFF	TGCGCCAGCAGCTTATTGCCAGTTAACACTGAAGCTTTCTTT
TRBV5-1	TRBJ1-1	TRBD1	.	CASGDRDTEAFF	TGCGCCAGCGGGGACAGGGACACTGAAGCTTTCTTT
TRBV2	TRBJ2-3	TRBD2	.	CASMGASGRVDTQYF	TGTGCCAGCATGGGGGCTAGCGGGAGGGTGGATACGCAGTATTTT
TRBV19	TRBJ2-1	.	.	CASSIGPYNEQFF	TGTGCCAGTAGTATAGGGCCCTACAATGAGCAGTTCTTC
TRBV10-2	TRBJ2-3	.	.	CASSDRRGLGPDTQYF	TGCGCCAGCAGTGATCGGCGGGGGCTGGGGCCAGATACGCAGTATTTT
TRBV3-1/TRBV3-2	TRBJ2-1	TRBD2	.	CASRREGPTMRQFF	TGTGCCAGCAGGCGGGAGGGACCGACAATGAGGCAGTTCTTC